Below are 19 T cell receptor beta chains sequenced from a single sample in a study of blood T cell repertoires in COVID-19. Assay: immunoSEQ multiplex PCR; the TCRdb copy retains only in-frame clones and omits some. The table shows 150,000 or so clones, with approximately 80% occurring only once. The sample comprised peripheral blood. The receptor source for this set is a woman aged 55-70 years with acute or convalescent COVID-19.

This clone appeared a few times. The chain joins TRBV2 to TRBJ1-6; 10 nucleotides match TRBD1. V lost 6 bases to trimming and J lost 0 bases; unmatched junction nucleotides: 11. Germline CDR1 is SNHLY and CDR2 is FYNNEI. There are 19 residues in the CDR3. CDR3 sequence: CASRRVRDRGRSYNSPLHF. The CDR3 nucleotides are TGTGCCAGCAGGCGAGTGCGGGACAGGGGACGCTCCTATAATTCACCCCTCCACTTT.

The CDR3 DNA reads as TGTGCCAGCACCACGGAGAAGGCCTACACAGATACGCAGTATTTT. Translation gives CASTTEKAYTDTQYF. This sequence joins TRBV7-8 and TRBJ2-3; D unresolved. The CDR3 totals 15 residues. V was cut by 7 bases and J by 2 bases, with 16 bases left in between. Germline V gene sequence: CDR1 SGHVS, CDR2 FQNEAQ.

This clone was seen a single time. The genes are TRBV5-6 and TRBJ1-6; the D gene is possibly TRBD1 (5 bases). Germline V gene lookup returns CDR1 SGHDT and CDR2 YYEEEE. The V end was cut by 0 bases, the J end by 0 bases, with 10 bases between. CDR3 size: 17 residues. CDR3 DNA: TGTGCCAGCAGCTTGGATACAGACAGCTCCTATAATTCACCCCTCCACTTT. Protein product: CASSLDTDSSYNSPLHF.

The rearrangement uses TRBV28 and TRBJ2-5; TRBD2 matches 10 bases. After removal of 4 bases from V and 2 bases from J, the junction contained 4 bases not matched to a gene. This CDR3 contains 15 residues. Germline values: CDR1 MDHEN, CDR2 SYDVKM. CDR3 residues: CASSSSAGGQETQYF. The CDR3 DNA follows: TGTGCCAGCAGTTCCTCAGCGGGGGGGCAAGAGACCCAGTACTTC.

The chain combines TRBV7-6 with TRBJ1-1; 7 nucleotides match TRBD1. Germline CDR1 and CDR2: SGHVS and FNYEAQ. The CDR3 is 14 amino acids. Trimming took 5 bases from V and 1 from J; bases not matched to a gene: 4. CDR3 bases: TGTGCCAGCAGCGGGGGGACAGCGAACACTGAAGCTTTCTTT. Translated, it gives CASSGGTANTEAFF.

The V gene is TRBV11-3, the J gene TRBJ2-1; the match to TRBD2 covers 7 bases. The CDR3 is 16 amino acids. Looked up from germline, CDR1 is SGHNT and CDR2 is YENEEA. The V gene end was trimmed by 3 bases and the J gene end by 0 bases; junction bases not matched to a gene: 5. CDR3 sequence (DNA): TGTGCCAGCAGCTTCGGGCGGGGGAGCTCCTACAATGAGCAGTTCTTC. Its translation: CASSFGRGSSYNEQFF.

The genes are TRBV11-3 and TRBJ2-2; unclear D gene. V was shortened by 1 base and J by 1 base, with 4 bases between the two germline ends. Germline CDR1 reads SGHNT; CDR2 reads YENEEA. The length of the CDR3 is 14 residues. DNA for the CDR3: TGTGCCAGCAGCTTAGGACTGAACACCGGGGAGCTGTTTTTT. Its protein is CASSLGLNTGELFF. The full variable domain, rest sourced from reference TRBV11-3 and TRBJ2-2, is EAGVVQSPRYKIIEKKQPVAFWCNPISGHNTLYWYLQNLGQGPELLIRYENEEAVDDSQLPKDRFSAERLKGVDSTLKIQPAELGDSAVYLCASSLGLNTGELFFGEGSRLTVL.

This chain links TRBV29-1 with TRBJ2-2; 7 bases map to TRBD2. Germline CDR1 reads SQVTM; CDR2 reads ANQGSEA. V lost 2 bases, J lost 1 base, and 1 base stayed unmatched. The CDR3 is 14 residues long. DNA of the CDR3: TGCAGCGTTGAACCGGGGGGGAACACCGGGGAGCTGTTTTTT. Its translation is CSVEPGGNTGELFF.

The chain uses TRBV18 and TRBJ2-3; D possibly corresponds to TRBD2 (5 bases). Germline CDR1 KGHSH, CDR2 LQKENI. This CDR3 is 14 amino acids long. V was shortened by 2 bases and J by 1 base, with 7 bases between the two germline ends. The CDR3 region is CASSPGAGTDTQYF. The CDR3 DNA sequence: TGTGCCAGCTCACCAGGAGCGGGCACAGATACGCAGTATTTT.

The V call is TRBV6-5, the J call TRBJ1-2, with 11 bases matching TRBD1. V shed 2 bases and J 4 bases; nucleotides not matched to a gene: 3. The CDR3 consists of 15 residues. The germline V gene has CDR1 MNHEY and CDR2 SVGAGI. The CDR3 here is CASSYRDRGVYGYTF. CDR3 sequence (DNA): TGTGCCAGCAGTTACAGGGACAGGGGGGTCTATGGCTACACCTTC.

This chain uses TRBV29-1 with TRBJ1-4, with 10 bases lining up with TRBD1. V lost 0 bases and J lost 8; bases outside the gene matches: 6. CDR3 length equals 15 residues. Germline V lookup: CDR1 SQVTM, CDR2 ANQGSEA. CDR3 amino acids: CSVEDLGTGAEKLFF. DNA of the CDR3: TGCAGCGTTGAAGATCTGGGGACAGGGGCCGAAAAACTGTTTTTT.

The genes are TRBV18 and TRBJ2-5; 8 bases are shared with TRBD1. The CDR3 totals 14 residues. Germline values: CDR1 KGHSH, CDR2 LQKENI. Germline trimming cut 3 bases from V and 4 bases from J; bases unmatched to any gene: 4. The CDR3: CASSPQGAGETQYF. CDR3 bases: TGTGCCAGCTCACCTCAGGGGGCTGGAGAGACCCAGTACTTC.

The V gene is TRBV5-6, the J gene TRBJ2-7, with 13 bases identical to TRBD2. The CDR3 is made up of 17 amino acids. V lost 4 bases to trimming and J lost 3 bases; unmatched junction nucleotides: 10. Germline CDR1 is SGHDT and CDR2 is YYEEEE. The CDR3 coding sequence is TGTGCCAGCAGCCATACTAGCGGGGGGGCTCAGTACTACGAGCAGTACTTC. Protein: CASSHTSGGAQYYEQYF.

The chain carries TRBV5-1 and TRBJ1-6; 9 bases line up with TRBD1. Losses at the gene ends were 2 bases for V and 7 bases for J; bases not matched to a gene: 7. This CDR3 region has 16 residues. Germline V gene data show CDR1 as SGHRS and CDR2 as YFSETQ. The CDR3 DNA is TGCGCCAGCAGCTTTGGGGGGGACAGGGTCAATTCACCCCTCCACTTT. Its translation: CASSFGGDRVNSPLHF.

Here the CDR3 reads CASSSEGNTQYF. Here the CDR3 DNA reads TGTGCCAGCAGCTCGGAGGGAAATACGCAGTATTTT. The V gene is TRBV7-9, the J gene TRBJ2-3; the D gene is possibly TRBD2 (6 bases). The CDR3 extends over 12 amino acids. Per the germline V gene, CDR1 is SEHNR and CDR2 is FQNEAQ (reference sequence). The V gene lost 4 bases and the J gene lost 7 bases, with 9 bases spanning the gap. The full variable domain, its missing parts supplied by reference TRBV7-9 and TRBJ2-3, is DTGVSQNPRHKITKRGQNVTFRCDPISEHNRLYWYRQTLGQGPEFLTYFQNEAQLEKSRLLSDRFSAERPKGSFSTLEIQRTEQGDSAMYLCASSSEGNTQYFGPGTRLTVL.

Of note for this clone: The conserved phenylalanine or tryptophan normally closing the CDR3 is absent here, so this likely arose from a read error. The chain couples TRBV19 to TRBJ1-1; weak D call: TRBD1 (5 bases). The CDR3 spans 13 residues. Trimming removed 6 bases at V and 0 bases at J, with 8 bases between. CDR1 and CDR2 (germline): LNHDA, SQIVND (reference sequence). CDR3 region: CASSPGLNTEAFL. The CDR3 DNA sequence: TGTGCCAGTAGCCCAGGGTTGAACACTGAAGCTTTCCTT.

The chain joins TRBV7-9 to TRBJ2-1, with 8 bases matching TRBD1. The CDR3 consists of 16 residues. J gave up 6 bases and V 1 base, and 8 bases lay outside the gene matches. Germline assignment: CDR1 SEHNR and CDR2 FQNEAQ (reference sequence). The DNA for the CDR3 is TGTGCCAGCAGCTTAGGGAGGACAGGGTTGGGCAATGAGCAGTTCTTC. It codes for CASSLGRTGLGNEQFF.

The V call is TRBV7-2, the J call TRBJ2-2; possibly TRBD1 for D (6 bases). CDR3 size: 14 residues. V was cut by 2 bases and J by 6 bases, with 10 bases left in between. The germline CDR1 and CDR2 sequences are SGHTA and FQGNSA. The CDR3 DNA reads TGTGCCAGCAGCTTAAGCAGGGGCGCCGGGGAGCTGTTTTTT. Residues: CASSLSRGAGELFF.

The gene calls are TRBV2 and TRBJ2-7, with 9 bases matching TRBD1. This CDR3 spans 14 amino acids. CDR1 is SNHLY, CDR2 FYNNEI, per germline. V was clipped by 10 bases and J by 5 bases; unmatched bases: 12. The CDR3 sequence is CAISNRDRAHEQYF. In DNA, the CDR3 is TGTGCCATCTCGAACCGGGACAGGGCCCACGAGCAGTACTTC.